The clone carrying this T cell receptor beta chain came up many times. Its matching antigen is unknown. Synthesis of cDNA was accomplished via 5'RACE employing 10-nucleotide random UMIs. TCRdb processed the 5' RACE reads anew with MiXCR; each CDR3 protein has one entry. The table records 65,000 to 90,000 distinct CDR3 sequences, 2.5% to 4% of them present only once. This sample was taken from a study of neurological immune-mediated disorders. Notes on the study in general: No expanded-clone CDR3 amino acid sequence recurred across subjects, suggesting private TCR-beta repertoires.

The germline gives CDR1 LNHDA, CDR2 SQIVND (reference sequence). The CDR3 runs 15 residues. V was shortened by 5 bases and J by 0 bases, with 11 bases between the two germline ends. The V call is TRBV19, the J call TRBJ1-5; tentatively, D is TRBD1 (5 bases). Sequenced material: PBMCs. This clonotype was sampled from a woman aged 45-59 years with multiple sclerosis. The CDR3 region has the DNA TGTGCCAGTAGTGGGGGACGGGATAGCAATCAGCCCCAGCATTTT. Amino acids: CASSGGRDSNQPQHF. Together with reference TRBV19 and TRBJ1-5, the CDR3 gives the full variable domain: DGGITQSPKYLFRKEGQNVTLSCEQNLNHDAMYWYRQDPGQGLRLIYYSQIVNDFQKGDIAEGYSVSREKKESFPLTVTSAQKNPTAFYLCASSGGRDSNQPQHFGDGTRLSIL.